The subject of this entry is one T cell receptor beta chain. TCRdb reanalysed the 5' RACE reads using MiXCR and keeps one entry per CDR3 protein. The table includes about 290,000 distinct CDR3 sequences, more than 15% detected once. The entry originates in a study of T-cell memory formation after mild COVID-19. As for the study in general: Clustering of TCRs was largely donor specific.

Trimming left V 1 base short and J 0 bases short, with 9 bases between. Germline CDR1 reads SEHNR; CDR2 reads FQNEAQ (reference sequence). The length of the CDR3 is 15 residues. What was sequenced was PBMCs or a T cell subset sorted from them (not recorded which). V gene TRBV7-9 combines with J gene TRBJ1-2; D is unresolved. The sequence was collected from a man aged 18 to 30 who had mild COVID-19 (a few samples of this study predate the infection). Cell type and time point are not known. CDR3 bases: TGTGCCAGCAGCTTAGGTGGCAGCTCTAACTATGGCTACACCTTC. Translating it yields CASSLGGSSNYGYTF.